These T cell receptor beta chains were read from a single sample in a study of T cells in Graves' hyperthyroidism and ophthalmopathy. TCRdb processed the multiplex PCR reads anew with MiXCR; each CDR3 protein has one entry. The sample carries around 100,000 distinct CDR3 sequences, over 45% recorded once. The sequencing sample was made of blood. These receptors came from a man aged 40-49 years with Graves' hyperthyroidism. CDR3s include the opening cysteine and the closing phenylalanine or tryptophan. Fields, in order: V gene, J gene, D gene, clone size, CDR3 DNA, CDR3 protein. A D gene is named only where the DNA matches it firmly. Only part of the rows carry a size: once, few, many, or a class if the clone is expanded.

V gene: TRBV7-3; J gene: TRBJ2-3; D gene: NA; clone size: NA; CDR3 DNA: TGTGCCAGCAGCTCCACCGGTACAGATACGCAGTATTTT; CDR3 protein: CASSSTGTDTQYF
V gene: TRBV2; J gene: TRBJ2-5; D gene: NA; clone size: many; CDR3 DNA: TGTGCCAGCATCTCGGACAGCAAAGAGACCCAGTACTTC; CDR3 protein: CASISDSKETQYF
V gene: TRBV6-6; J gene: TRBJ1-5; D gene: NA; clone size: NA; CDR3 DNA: TGTGCCAGCAGTGAATGGGGGGTTGCTCAGCCCCAGCATTTT; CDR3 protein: CASSEWGVAQPQHF
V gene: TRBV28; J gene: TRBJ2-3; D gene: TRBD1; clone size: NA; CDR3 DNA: TGTGCCAGCAACCTACAGGGGGCTAGCACAGATACGCAGTATTTT; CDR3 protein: CASNLQGASTDTQYF
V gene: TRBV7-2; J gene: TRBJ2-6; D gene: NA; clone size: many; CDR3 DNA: TGTGCCAGCAGCCAGGACAGTGGCTCTGGGGCCAACGTCCTGACTTTC; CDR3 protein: CASSQDSGSGANVLTF
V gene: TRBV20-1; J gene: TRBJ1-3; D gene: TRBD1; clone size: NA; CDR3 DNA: TGCAGTGCGCAGACAGGGGCAGGAAACACCATATATTTT; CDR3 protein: CSAQTGAGNTIYF
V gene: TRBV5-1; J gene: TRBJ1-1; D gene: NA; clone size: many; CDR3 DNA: TGCGCCAGCAGCTGGGGGGCCGGGAGAACTGAAGCTTTCTTT; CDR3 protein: CASSWGAGRTEAFF
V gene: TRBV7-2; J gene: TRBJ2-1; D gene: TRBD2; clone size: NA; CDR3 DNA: TGTGTCAGCAGCTTCAGACTAGCGGGATCCTACGAGCAGTTCTTC; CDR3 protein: CVSSFRLAGSYEQFF
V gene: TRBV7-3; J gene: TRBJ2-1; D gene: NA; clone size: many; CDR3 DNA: TGTGCCAGCAGCCCCGGTAGGGGCTCCTACAATGAGCAGTTCTTC; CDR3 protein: CASSPGRGSYNEQFF
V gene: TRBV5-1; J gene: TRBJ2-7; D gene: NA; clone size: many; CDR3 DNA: TGCGCCAGCAGCAGGCCAGGGGACGAGCAGTACTTC; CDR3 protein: CASSRPGDEQYF
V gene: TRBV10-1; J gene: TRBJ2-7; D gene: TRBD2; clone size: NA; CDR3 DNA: TGCGCCAGCAGTGCCGGGAGGGCCTACGAGCAGTACTTC; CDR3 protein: CASSAGRAYEQYF
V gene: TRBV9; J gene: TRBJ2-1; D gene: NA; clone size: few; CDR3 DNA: TGTGCCAGCTCACCTGGGTGGAATGAGCAGTTCTTC; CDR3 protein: CASSPGWNEQFF
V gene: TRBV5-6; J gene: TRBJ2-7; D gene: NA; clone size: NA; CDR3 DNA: TGTGCCCCGAGAGCCAGCTCCTACGAGCAGTACTTC; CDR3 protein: CAPRASSYEQYF
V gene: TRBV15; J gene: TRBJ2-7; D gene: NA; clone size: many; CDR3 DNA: TGTGCCACCAGCAACACAAGGGCACAGGGATCCTACGAGCAGTACTTC; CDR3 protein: CATSNTRAQGSYEQYF
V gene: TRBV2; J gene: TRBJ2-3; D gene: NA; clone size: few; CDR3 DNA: TGTGCCAGCTTAAGGCAGGGGATCTACAATGAGCAGTATTTT; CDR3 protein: CASLRQGIYNEQYF
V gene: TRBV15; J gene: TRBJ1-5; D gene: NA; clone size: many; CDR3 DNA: TGTGCCACCAGCAGAGATCAGATAGGGTCGGGGGATCAGCCCCAGCATTTT; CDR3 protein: CATSRDQIGSGDQPQHF
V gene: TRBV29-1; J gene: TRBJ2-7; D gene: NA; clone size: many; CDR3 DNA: TGCAGCGTCTCGGGGTCAAACCCCTACGAGCAGTACTTC; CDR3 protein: CSVSGSNPYEQYF
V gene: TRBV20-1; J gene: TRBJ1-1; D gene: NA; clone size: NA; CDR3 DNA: TGCAGTGCTAGGCAGTCAGGTTACACTGAAGCTTTCTTT; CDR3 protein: CSARQSGYTEAFF
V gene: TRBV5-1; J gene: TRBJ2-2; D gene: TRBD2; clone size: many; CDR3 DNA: TGCGCCAGCCAGCGACTAGCGGGAGACACCGGGGAGCTGTTTTTT; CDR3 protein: CASQRLAGDTGELFF
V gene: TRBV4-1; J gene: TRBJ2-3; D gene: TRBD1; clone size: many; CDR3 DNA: TGCGCCAGCAGCCCGAGGTGGACAGGGGGCGGGACAGCTGATACGCAGTATTTT; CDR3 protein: CASSPRWTGGGTADTQYF
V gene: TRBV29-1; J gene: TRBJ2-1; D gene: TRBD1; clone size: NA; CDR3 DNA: TGCAGCGTATCCAGGGGGAGAGATGAGCAGTTCTTC; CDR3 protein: CSVSRGRDEQFF
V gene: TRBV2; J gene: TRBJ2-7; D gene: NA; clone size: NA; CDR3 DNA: TGTGCCAGCAGTGAAACAACAGGAACCAACCGCTATGACAAACACGAGCAGTACTTC; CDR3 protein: CASSETTGTNRYDKHEQYF
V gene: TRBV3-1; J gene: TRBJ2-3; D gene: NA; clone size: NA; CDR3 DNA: TGTGCCAGCAGCCCCCACGTCAGGGTAGGGACCACAGATACGCAGTATTTT; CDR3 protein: CASSPHVRVGTTDTQYF
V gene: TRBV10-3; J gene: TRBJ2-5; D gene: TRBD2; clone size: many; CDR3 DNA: TGTGCCACCAAGGCAGCCGGGGGGGCGGAGACCCAGTACTTC; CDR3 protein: CATKAAGGAETQYF
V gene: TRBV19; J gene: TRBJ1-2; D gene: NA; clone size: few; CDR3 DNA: TGTGCCTGGAGTGGAGGACAAACCAACTATGGCTACACCTTC; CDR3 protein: CAWSGGQTNYGYTF
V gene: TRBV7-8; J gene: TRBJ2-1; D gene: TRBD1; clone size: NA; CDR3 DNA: TGTGCCAGCAGCCAATCGAGACAGGGTGTCCACAATGAGCAGTTCTTC; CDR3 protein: CASSQSRQGVHNEQFF
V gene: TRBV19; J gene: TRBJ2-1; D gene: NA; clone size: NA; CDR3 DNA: TGTGCCAGTAGTATCAGGCCCTCCTACGAGCAGTTCTTC; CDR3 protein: CASSIRPSYEQFF
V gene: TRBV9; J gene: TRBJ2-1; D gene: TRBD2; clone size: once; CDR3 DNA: TGTGCCAGCAGCCCCCGAGCGGGACCCCCACACAATGAGCAATTCTTC; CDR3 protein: CASSPRAGPPHNEQFF
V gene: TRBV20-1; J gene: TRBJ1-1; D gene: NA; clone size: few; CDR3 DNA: TGCAGTGCTAGGGGGGTTAGCACTGAAGCTTTCTTT; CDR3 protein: CSARGVSTEAFF
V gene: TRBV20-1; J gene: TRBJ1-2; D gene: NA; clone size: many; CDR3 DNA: TGCAGTGCTAGAGATCTGGCGGTAGGGACCCGTAGCAACGGCTACACCTTC; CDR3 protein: CSARDLAVGTRSNGYTF
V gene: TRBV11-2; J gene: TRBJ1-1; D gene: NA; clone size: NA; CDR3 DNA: TGTGCCAGCAGCCAAGCGGCGGGTCACGGAGGAGGGGCAGCGAACACTGAAGCTTTCTTT; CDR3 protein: CASSQAAGHGGGAANTEAFF
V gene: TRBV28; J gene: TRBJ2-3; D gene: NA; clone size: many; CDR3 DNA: TGTGCCAGCAGTCGATCGGGGACGGGGAATACGCAGTATTTT; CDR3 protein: CASSRSGTGNTQYF
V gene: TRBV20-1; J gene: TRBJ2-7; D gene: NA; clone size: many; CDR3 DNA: TGCAGTGCCCCGAGAGCCAGCTCCTACGAGCAGTACTTC; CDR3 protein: CSAPRASSYEQYF
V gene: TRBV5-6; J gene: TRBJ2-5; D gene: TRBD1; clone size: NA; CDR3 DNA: TGTGCCAGCAGCTGGACAGGGACCCAGTACTTC; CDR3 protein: CASSWTGTQYF
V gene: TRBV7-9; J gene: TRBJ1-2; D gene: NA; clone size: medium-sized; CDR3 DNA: TGTGCCAGCAGCTTAGGCCTTTTCTATGGCTACACCTTC; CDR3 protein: CASSLGLFYGYTF
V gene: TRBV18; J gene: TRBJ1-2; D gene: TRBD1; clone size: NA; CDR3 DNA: TGTGCCAGCTCACCACAGAATACGGGGGTCGACAGGGGTAATGGCTACACCTTC; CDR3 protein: CASSPQNTGVDRGNGYTF
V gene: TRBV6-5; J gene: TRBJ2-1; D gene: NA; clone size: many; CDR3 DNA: TGTGCCAGCAGGAGGACCTACGTAGTGAATGAGCAGTTCTTC; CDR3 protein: CASRRTYVVNEQFF
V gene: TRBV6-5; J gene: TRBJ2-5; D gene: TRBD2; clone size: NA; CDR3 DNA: TGTGCCAGCTGCCCAGCGGGAGATGGAGAGACCCAGTACTTC; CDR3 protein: CASCPAGDGETQYF
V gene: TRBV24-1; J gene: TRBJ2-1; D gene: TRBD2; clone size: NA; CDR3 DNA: TGTGGCACCAGTGATGCCGGACTAGCGGGAGTCTACAATGAGCAGCTCTTC; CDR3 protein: CGTSDAGLAGVYNEQLF
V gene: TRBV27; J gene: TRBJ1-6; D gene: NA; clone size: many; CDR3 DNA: TGTGCCAGCAGGTTAGGGGTCCAGGGATGGAATTCACCCCTCCACTTT; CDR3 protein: CASRLGVQGWNSPLHF
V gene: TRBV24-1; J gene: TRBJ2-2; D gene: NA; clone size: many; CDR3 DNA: TGTGCCACCAGTGATTTGGGACAGCGTCTGTTTTTT; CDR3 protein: CATSDLGQRLFF
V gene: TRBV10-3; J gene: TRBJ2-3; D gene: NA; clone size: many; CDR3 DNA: TGTGCCATCAGTGAGTCCGGGGCCCGCACAGATACGCAGTATTTT; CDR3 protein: CAISESGARTDTQYF
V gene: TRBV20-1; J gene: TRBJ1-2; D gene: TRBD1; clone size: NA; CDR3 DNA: TGCAGTGCTAGGGGGACAGGGTTGGGGACTGGCTACACCTTC; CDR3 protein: CSARGTGLGTGYTF
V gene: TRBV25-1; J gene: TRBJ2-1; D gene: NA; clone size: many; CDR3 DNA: TGTGCCAGCAGTCGGTCAACGATTGCCTACAATGAGCAGTTCTTC; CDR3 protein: CASSRSTIAYNEQFF
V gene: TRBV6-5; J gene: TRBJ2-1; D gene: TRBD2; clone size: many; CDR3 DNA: TGTGCCAGCAGTCCTCGCCTAGCGGGGGACAATGAGCAGTTCTTC; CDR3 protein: CASSPRLAGDNEQFF
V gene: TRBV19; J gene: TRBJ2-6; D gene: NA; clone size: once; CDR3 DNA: TGTGCCAGTAGTATAGCGGATGGGGCCAACGTCCTGACTTTC; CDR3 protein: CASSIADGANVLTF
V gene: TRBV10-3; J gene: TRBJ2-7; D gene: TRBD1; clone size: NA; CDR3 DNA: TGTGCCTGGAGCGACAGGGGGCTAGTGTTTTGGTACGAGCAGTACTTC; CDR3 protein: CAWSDRGLVFWYEQYF
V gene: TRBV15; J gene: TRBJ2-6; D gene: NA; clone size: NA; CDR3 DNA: TGTGCCACCAGCAGCGCAGGGTGGCCTGGGGCCAACGTCCTGACTTTC; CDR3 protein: CATSSAGWPGANVLTF
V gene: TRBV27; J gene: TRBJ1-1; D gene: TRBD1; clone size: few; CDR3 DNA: TGTGCCAGCAGTCCCCGGGCAGGGGGCCGCACTGAAGCTTTCTTT; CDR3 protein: CASSPRAGGRTEAFF
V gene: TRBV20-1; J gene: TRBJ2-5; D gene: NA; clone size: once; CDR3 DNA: TGCAGGCCTACGACAGGACAAGAGACCCAGCACTTC; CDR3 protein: CRPTTGQETQHF
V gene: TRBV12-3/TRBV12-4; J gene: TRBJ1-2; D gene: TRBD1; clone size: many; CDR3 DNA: TGTGCCAGCAGCATTGGACAGGGGGAGGGCTACACCTTC; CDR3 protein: CASSIGQGEGYTF
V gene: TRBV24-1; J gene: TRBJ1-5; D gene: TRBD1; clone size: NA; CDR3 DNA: TGTGCCACCAGTGCTAGTGAGACAGGGGGCAAGGGTGTTCAGCATTTT; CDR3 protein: CATSASETGGKGVQHF